The 27 T cell receptor beta chains listed next were all sequenced from one sample in a study of blood T cell repertoires in COVID-19. This table comes from immunoSEQ multiplex PCR, and its TCRdb copy is limited to in-frame clones, with some not included. The sample records some 83,000 clones, 70% to 90% being singletons. What was sequenced was peripheral blood. These receptors came from an elderly woman with active or convalescent COVID-19.

This chain links TRBV7-8 with TRBJ1-5; tentative D call: TRBD1 (6 bases). CDR1 and CDR2 from the germline V gene are SGHVS and FQNEAQ. The V end was cut by 3 bases, the J end by 4 bases, with 10 bases between. This CDR3 comprises 14 residues. CDR3 sequence (DNA): TGTGCCAGCAGCTTCGGGACACTTAATCAGCCCCAGCATTTT. It encodes CASSFGTLNQPQHF.

The chain joins TRBV5-1 to TRBJ2-5; weak D call: TRBD2 (5 bases). V shed 0 bases and J shed 0 bases, with 9 bases lying between them. This CDR3 has 15 residues. The germline V gene encodes CDR1 SGHRS and CDR2 YFSETQ. For the CDR3, the DNA is TGCGCCAGCAGCTTGGGAGGACTGTACCAAGAGACCCAGTACTTC. This encodes CASSLGGLYQETQYF. The full variable domain, its missing parts supplied by reference TRBV5-1 and TRBJ2-5, is KAGVTQTPRYLIKTRGQQVTLSCSPISGHRSVSWYQQTPGQGLQFLFEYFSETQRNKGNFPGRFSGRQFSNSRSEMNVSTLELGDSALYLCASSLGGLYQETQYFGPGTRLLVL.

CDR3 residues: CASTAEPGNTIYF. As DNA, the CDR3 is TGTGCCAGCACGGCGGAGCCTGGAAACACCATATATTTT. V is TRBV28 and J is TRBJ1-3; D call uncertain. Trimming removed 7 bases at V and 2 bases at J, with 9 bases between. CDR1 MDHEN and CDR2 SYDVKM come from the germline V gene. The CDR3 spans 13 residues.

The V call is TRBV2, the J call TRBJ2-1; 13 bases align to TRBD2. Trimming cost V 6 bases and J 3 bases; bases outside gene matches: 11. Germline V gives CDR1 SNHLY, CDR2 FYNNEI. The CDR3 runs 18 residues. CDR3 in DNA: TGTGCCAGCAGGCCCCCACTAGCGGGAGGGCCCGGCTACAATGAGCAGTTCTTC. Protein product: CASRPPLAGGPGYNEQFF. The entire variable domain, with the rest obtained from reference TRBV2 and TRBJ2-1, is as follows: EPEVTQTPSHQVTQMGQEVILRCVPISNHLYFYWYRQILGQKVEFLVSFYNNEISEKSEIFDDQFSVERPDGSNFTLKIRSTKLEDSAMYFCASRPPLAGGPGYNEQFFGPGTRLTVL.

The rearrangement joins TRBV27 to TRBJ2-1, with 8 bases aligning to TRBD2. V shed 6 bases and J 4 bases; nucleotides not matched to a gene: 5. Germline loops: CDR1 MNHEY, CDR2 SMNVEV (reference sequence). The CDR3 length is 14 residues. CDR3 in DNA: TGTGCCAGCAGGAGCGGGGGCTGGTACAATGAGCAGTTCTTC. Its translation: CASRSGGWYNEQFF.

This clone was found many times. V gene TRBV7-9 combines with J gene TRBJ2-1; D remains unclear. The V and J ends lost 1 base and 7 bases respectively, with 11 bases between them. Germline V gene data show CDR1 as SEHNR and CDR2 as FQNEAQ (reference sequence). The CDR3 is made up of 14 amino acids. CDR3 in amino acids: CASSLGLVTNEQFF. In nucleotides, the CDR3 is TGTGCCAGCAGCTTAGGACTGGTGACTAATGAGCAGTTCTTC. The variable domain in full, with the rest retrieved from reference TRBV7-9 and TRBJ2-1, is DTGVSQNPRHKITKRGQNVTFRCDPISEHNRLYWYRQTLGQGPEFLTYFQNEAQLEKSRLLSDRFSAERPKGSFSTLEIQRTEQGDSAMYLCASSLGLVTNEQFFGPGTRLTVL.

This clone occurred once. The CDR3 coding sequence is TGTGCCAGCAGCCAAAGCGGGGTTCCCGGGGAGCTGTTTTTT. Its protein product is CASSQSGVPGELFF. The chain carries TRBV4-2 and TRBJ2-2; TRBD2 matches at 7 bases. The CDR3 spans 14 residues. CDR1 LGHNA and CDR2 YNFKEQ come from the germline V gene. V was clipped by 2 bases and J by 6 bases; unmatched bases: 3.

This chain uses TRBV6-2 or TRBV6-3 with TRBJ2-1, with 7 nucleotides matching TRBD1. Germline CDR1 and CDR2: MNHEY and SVGEGT. V trimming: 6 bases; J trimming: 6 bases; junction bases outside the gene matches: 11. The CDR3 spans 15 residues. The CDR3 reads CASSSGQDGGNEQFF. CDR3 nucleotide sequence: TGTGCCAGCAGCTCCGGACAGGATGGGGGCAATGAGCAGTTCTTC.

This sequence joins TRBV3-1 (or the pseudogene TRBV3-2) and TRBJ2-3; 12 bases align to TRBD2. The germline V gene encodes CDR1 LGHDT and CDR2 YNNKEL (reference sequence). V shed 4 bases, J shed 3 bases, and the junction held 5 bases outside the gene matches. The CDR3 sequence is 16 residues long. CDR3 bases: TGTGCCAGCAGCCCTAGCGGGGGGGCCTCAACAGATACGCAGTATTTT. Its protein is CASSPSGGASTDTQYF.

The chain combines TRBV19 with TRBJ1-5; 7 bases line up with TRBD1. The V and J ends lost 10 bases and 2 bases, in that order; junction bases with no gene match: 8. CDR3 length equals 14 residues. In germline, CDR1 is LNHDA, CDR2 SQIVND (reference sequence). The CDR3 region has the DNA TGTGCCACCGACAGGGCAGGTGGCAATCAGCCCCAGCATTTT. It encodes CATDRAGGNQPQHF.

The rearrangement uses TRBV19 and TRBJ1-2; TRBD1 might be the D (6 bases). The CDR3 is 12 residues long. Looked up from germline, CDR1 is LNHDA and CDR2 is SQIVND (reference sequence). V lost 5 bases to trimming and J lost 8 bases, with 12 bases between them. In nucleotides, the CDR3 is TGTGCCAGTAGTCTACAGGGTTGGGGCTACACCTTC. Translated, it gives CASSLQGWGYTF.

The chain carries TRBV27 and TRBJ1-5; D unclear. The CDR3 consists of 14 residues. The V end lost 4 bases, the J end lost 7 bases, and 14 bases lay between the germline ends. The germline V gene encodes CDR1 MNHEY and CDR2 SMNVEV (reference sequence). Here the CDR3 reads CASSSNAVGQPQHF. For the CDR3, the DNA is TGTGCCAGCAGTTCCAACGCGGTCGGCCAGCCCCAGCATTTT.

The V call is TRBV18, the J call TRBJ1-5; D is ambiguous. Germline values: CDR1 KGHSH, CDR2 LQKENI. This CDR3 has 16 residues. Trimming stripped 2 bases from V and 4 bases from J, with 15 bases between. CDR3 in DNA: TGTGCCAGCTCACCAACCTCAGGAATTCGGAATCAGCCCCAGCATTTT. This sequence encodes CASSPTSGIRNQPQHF.

V and J are TRBV30 and TRBJ2-3, with 11 bases matching TRBD2. This CDR3 has 16 residues. The germline gives CDR1 GTSNPN, CDR2 SVGIG (reference sequence). With V trimmed by 5 bases and J by 5 bases, 12 bases remained unmatched. CDR3: CAWGQTSGMRGDTQYF. As DNA, the CDR3 is TGTGCCTGGGGCCAGACTAGCGGGATGCGAGGAGATACGCAGTATTTT. The whole variable domain, remainder taken from reference TRBV30 and TRBJ2-3, is SQTIHQWPATLVQPVGSPLSLECTVEGTSNPNLYWYRQAAGRGLQLLFYSVGIGQISSEVPQNLSASRPQDRQFILSSKKLLLSDSGFYLCAWGQTSGMRGDTQYFGPGTRLTVL.

The sample holds one count of this clone. The chain uses TRBV7-2 and TRBJ1-2; 7 nucleotides line up with TRBD1. Germline V CDR1 and CDR2: SGHTA, FQGNSA. The CDR3 consists of 13 residues. With V trimmed by 5 bases and J by 7 bases, 7 bases remained unmatched. The CDR3 loop reads CASSGDRRGGYTF. The DNA of the CDR3 is TGTGCCAGCAGCGGGGACAGAAGAGGTGGCTACACCTTC.

This chain connects TRBV28 to TRBJ1-1; a possible D gene is TRBD1 (6 bases). The V and J ends lost 3 bases and 1 base respectively, with 12 bases between them. The CDR3 consists of 15 residues. CDR1 is MDHEN and CDR2 is SYDVKM in the germline V gene. CDR3 amino acids: CASSFTGIGNTEAFF. DNA for the CDR3: TGTGCCAGCAGTTTTACAGGGATTGGGAACACTGAAGCTTTCTTT.

The chain recombines TRBV19 with TRBJ2-5; 8 nucleotides align to TRBD1. CDR1 is LNHDA, CDR2 SQIVND, per germline (reference sequence). V shed 6 bases and J 2 bases; nucleotides not matched to a gene: 14. There are 17 residues in the CDR3. The CDR3 protein is CASSPLMGTGPQETQYF. DNA for the CDR3: TGTGCCAGTAGCCCCCTGATGGGGACAGGACCTCAAGAGACCCAGTACTTC.

The rearrangement uses TRBV2 and TRBJ1-2; 10 bases fit TRBD1. This CDR3 comprises 14 residues. Per germline, CDR1 SNHLY and CDR2 FYNNEI. Trimming removed 6 bases from V and 8 bases from J; junction bases left unmatched: 9. The CDR3 region is CASRPHGQGGGYTF. Written as DNA, the CDR3 is TGTGCCAGCAGGCCCCACGGACAGGGGGGGGGCTACACCTTC.

This clone was seen just once. The rearrangement joins TRBV28 to TRBJ1-3; D possibly corresponds to TRBD1 (5 bases). Trimming stripped 6 bases from V and 3 bases from J, with 9 bases between. This CDR3 is built from 13 residues. The V gene's germline CDR1 is MDHEN and CDR2 SYDVKM. This chain's CDR3 is CASRGRGGNTIYF. The CDR3 DNA sequence: TGTGCCAGCAGGGGGCGCGGTGGAAACACCATATATTTT.

The J gene is TRBJ2-5, the V gene TRBV11-3; 8 bases line up with TRBD2. The CDR3 spans 16 residues. Trimming removed 1 base from V and 1 base from J; junction bases left unmatched: 5. Per the germline V gene, CDR1 is SGHNT and CDR2 is YENEEA. The DNA of the CDR3 is TGTGCCAGCAGCTTAGGTCCAGCGGGAGCCCAAGAGACCCAGTACTTC. Encoded protein: CASSLGPAGAQETQYF.

The chain is built from TRBV2 and TRBJ2-6; D may be TRBD1 (6 bases). The CDR3 contains 16 residues. Trimming left V 6 bases short and J 0 bases short, with 12 bases between. Germline CDR1 SNHLY, CDR2 FYNNEI. CDR3 sequence (DNA): TGTGCCAGCAGCCCGGGACACTCCTCTGGGGCCAACGTCCTGACTTTC. It is translated as CASSPGHSSGANVLTF.

This chain links TRBV7-9 with TRBJ2-3, with TRBD2 matching over 15 bases. The CDR3 runs 17 residues. V trimming: 5 bases; J trimming: 2 bases; junction bases outside the gene matches: 5. From germline, CDR1 is SEHNR and CDR2 FQNEAQ (reference sequence). The CDR3 sequence: CASSTGTSGGHTDTQYF. The CDR3 DNA reads as TGTGCCAGCAGCACCGGGACTAGCGGGGGGCACACAGATACGCAGTATTTT.

On this clone itself: The junction and the germline gene differ at one end; a read error may be behind it. V gene TRBV29-1 combines with J gene TRBJ2-1; a possible D gene is TRBD2 (7 bases). The CDR3 extends over 12 amino acids. Germline V gene lookup returns CDR1 SQVTM and CDR2 ANQGSEA. The CDR3 sequence: CSAEGGGGEQFF. The CDR3 bases are TGCAGCGCTGAAGGGGGGGGAGGTGAGCAGTTCTTC.

The chain is built from TRBV25-1 and TRBJ2-5, with D maybe TRBD1 (6 bases). CDR3 length: 15 amino acids. Between the trimmed V and J ends, which lost 4 bases and 5 bases, there was a span of 17 bases. The germline V gene encodes CDR1 MGHDK and CDR2 SYGVNS. In DNA form, the CDR3 reads TGTGCCAGCAGTGGAGGAAAGGGGGTCGTGGAGACCCAGTACTTC. Encoded protein: CASSGGKGVVETQYF.

The chain has TRBV24-1 and TRBJ2-5, with D possibly matching TRBD2 (6 bases). The length of the CDR3 is 14 residues. In germline, CDR1 is KGHDR, CDR2 SFDVKD. The V and J ends lost 0 bases and 2 bases respectively, with 6 bases between them. The CDR3 coding sequence is TGTGCCACCAGTGATTTGCGGGAGCAAGAGACCCAGTACTTC. Translated, it gives CATSDLREQETQYF.

The J gene is TRBJ2-1, the V gene TRBV21-1; TRBD1, the D gene given by the table, was not confirmed from the DNA. TRBV21-1 corresponds to a pseudogene. The CDR3 is 16 amino acids. CDR3 bases: TGTGCCAGCAGCAAAGGGGCCGGGACAGGGTCCCATGAGCAGTTCTTC. Its translation is CASSKGAGTGSHEQFF.

This clone is a singleton in its sample. The chain couples TRBV11-3 to TRBJ2-3, with a weak D call TRBD2 (5 bases). V was shortened by 0 bases and J by 2 bases, with 18 bases between the two germline ends. The CDR3 has 18 residues. Germline CDR1 and CDR2: SGHNT and YENEEA. CDR3 sequence reads: CASSLERVSFPATDTQYF. CDR3 bases: TGTGCCAGCAGCTTAGAGAGGGTTTCTTTCCCCGCCACAGATACGCAGTATTTT.